This T cell receptor (beta chain) was observed in a study of blood T cell repertoires in COVID-19. The repertoire was sequenced with immunoSEQ multiplex PCR; TCRdb's copy has only in-frame clones and lacks some. Of over 200,000 clones listed, approximately 88% were seen once; the top ten hold about 4%. CDR3 size: 15 residues. Trimming removed 1 base at V and 4 bases at J, with 13 bases between. Germline loops: CDR1 MNHEY, CDR2 SVGAGI. The clonotype originates from a woman between 25 and 40 years old who had been exposed to COVID-19. Sequencing was done on a sample of PBMCs or T cells enriched from blood (not recorded which). The genes are TRBV6-5 and TRBJ1-2; no clear D. In DNA, the CDR3 is TGTGCCAGCAGTTACTTGGCACGCAGATCCTATGGCTACACCTTC. This codes for CASSYLARRSYGYTF.